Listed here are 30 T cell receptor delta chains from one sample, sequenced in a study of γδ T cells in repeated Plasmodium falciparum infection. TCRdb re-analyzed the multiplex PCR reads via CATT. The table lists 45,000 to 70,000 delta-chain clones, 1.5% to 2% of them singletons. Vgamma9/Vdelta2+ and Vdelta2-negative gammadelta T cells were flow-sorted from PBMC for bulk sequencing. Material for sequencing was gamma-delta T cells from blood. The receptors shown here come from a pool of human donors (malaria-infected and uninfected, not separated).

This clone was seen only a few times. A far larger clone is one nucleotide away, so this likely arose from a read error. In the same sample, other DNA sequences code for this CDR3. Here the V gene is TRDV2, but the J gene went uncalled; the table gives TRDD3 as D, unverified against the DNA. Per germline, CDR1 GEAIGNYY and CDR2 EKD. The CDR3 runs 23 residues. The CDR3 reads CACDTVQNLGVLGDTREPDKLIF. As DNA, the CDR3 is TGTGCCTGTGACACCGTCCAAAATTTAGGAGTACTGGGGGATACGCGGGAACCCGATAAACTCATCTTC.

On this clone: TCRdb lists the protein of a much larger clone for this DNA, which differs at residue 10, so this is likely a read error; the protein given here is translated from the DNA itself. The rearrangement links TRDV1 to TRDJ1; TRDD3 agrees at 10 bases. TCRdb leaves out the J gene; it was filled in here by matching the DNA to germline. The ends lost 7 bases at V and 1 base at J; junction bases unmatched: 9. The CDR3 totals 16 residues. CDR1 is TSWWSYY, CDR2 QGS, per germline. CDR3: CALARGGYVGTDKLIF. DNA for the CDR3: TGTGCTCTTGCGAGAGGGGGATACGTCGGCACCGATAAACTCATCTTT.

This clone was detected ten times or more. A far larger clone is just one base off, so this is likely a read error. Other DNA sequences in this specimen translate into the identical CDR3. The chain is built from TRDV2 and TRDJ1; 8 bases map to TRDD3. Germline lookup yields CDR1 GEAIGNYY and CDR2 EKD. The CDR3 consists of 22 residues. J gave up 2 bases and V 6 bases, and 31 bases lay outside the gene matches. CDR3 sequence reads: CACWHPTSSRSTGGYFTDKLIF. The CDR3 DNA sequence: TGTGCCTGTTGGCATCCTACGTCTTCTAGGTCTACTGGGGGGTATTTTACCGATAAACTCATCTTT.

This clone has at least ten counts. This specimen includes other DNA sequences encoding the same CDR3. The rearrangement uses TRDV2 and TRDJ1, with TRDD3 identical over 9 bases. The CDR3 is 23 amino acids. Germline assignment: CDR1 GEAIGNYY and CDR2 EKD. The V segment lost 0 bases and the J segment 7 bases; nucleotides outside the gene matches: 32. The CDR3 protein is CACDTAPARGVGDTTYLPGKLIF. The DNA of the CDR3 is TGTGCCTGTGACACCGCCCCGGCACGTGGAGTTGGGGATACGACCTACCTACCTGGTAAACTCATCTTT.

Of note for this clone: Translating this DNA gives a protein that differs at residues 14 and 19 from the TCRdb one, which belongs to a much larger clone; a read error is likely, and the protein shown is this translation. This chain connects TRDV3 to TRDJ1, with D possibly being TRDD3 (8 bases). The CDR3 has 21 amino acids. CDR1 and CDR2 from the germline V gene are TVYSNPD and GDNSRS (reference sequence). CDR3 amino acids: CAFSAFLQNRRLGGITDKPIF. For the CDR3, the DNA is TGTGCCTTTTCCGCCTTCCTCCAAAATAGGAGACTGGGGGGGATCACCGATAAACCCATCTTT. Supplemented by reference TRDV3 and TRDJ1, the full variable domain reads CDKVTQSSPDQTVASGSEVVLLCTYDTVYSNPDLFWYRIRPDYSFQFVFYGDNSRSEGADFTQGRFSVKHILTQKAFHLVISPVRTEDSATYYCAFSAFLQNRRLGGITDKPIFGKGTRVTVEP.

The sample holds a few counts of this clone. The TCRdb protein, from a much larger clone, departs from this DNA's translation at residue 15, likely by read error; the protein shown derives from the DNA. The CDR3 nucleotides are TGTGCTCTTGGGGAATCCTCTTCCTATCGATCGCTTATGGGTCTCCCTACCGATAAACTCATCTTT. Residues: CALGESSSYRSLMGLPTDKLIF. The chain employs TRDV1 and TRDJ1; TRDD2 matches 7 bases. CDR1 and CDR2 (germline): TSWWSYY, QGS. The CDR3 totals 22 residues. J lost 2 bases, V lost 2 bases, and 26 bases had no gene match.

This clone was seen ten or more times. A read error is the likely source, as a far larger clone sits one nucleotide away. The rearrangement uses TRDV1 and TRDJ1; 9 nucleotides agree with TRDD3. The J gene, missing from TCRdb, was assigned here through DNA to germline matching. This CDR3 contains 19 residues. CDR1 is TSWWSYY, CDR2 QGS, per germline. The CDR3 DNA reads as TGTGCCCTTGGGACTACCAAGCGGGGATACGCCAATCACACCGATAAACTCATCTTT. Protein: CALGTTKRGYANHTDKLIF.

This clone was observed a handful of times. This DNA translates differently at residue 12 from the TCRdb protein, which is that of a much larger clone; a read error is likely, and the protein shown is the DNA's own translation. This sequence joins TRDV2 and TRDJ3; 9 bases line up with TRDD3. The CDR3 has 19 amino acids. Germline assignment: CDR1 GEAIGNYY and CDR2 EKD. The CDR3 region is CACDTADWGSSRDTRQMFF. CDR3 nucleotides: TGTGCCTGTGACACCGCGGACTGGGGGAGCTCCCGGGACACCCGACAGATGTTTTTC.

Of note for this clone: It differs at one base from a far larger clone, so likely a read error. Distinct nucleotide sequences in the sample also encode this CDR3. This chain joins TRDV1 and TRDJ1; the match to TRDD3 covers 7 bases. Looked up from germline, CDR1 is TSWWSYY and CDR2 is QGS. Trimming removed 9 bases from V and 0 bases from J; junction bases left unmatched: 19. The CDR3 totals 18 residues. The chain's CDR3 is CALTQEGRLGPYTDKLIF. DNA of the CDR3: TGTGCTCTGACACAAGAGGGAAGACTGGGGCCATACACCGATAAACTCATCTTT.

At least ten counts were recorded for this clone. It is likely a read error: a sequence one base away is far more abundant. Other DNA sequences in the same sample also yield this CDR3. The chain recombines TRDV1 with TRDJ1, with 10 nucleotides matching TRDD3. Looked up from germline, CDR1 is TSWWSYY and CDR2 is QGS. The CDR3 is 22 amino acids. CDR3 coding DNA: TGTGCTCTCGGGGAGACTTCCTGGTACTGGGGGATGGGGATACCGTACACCGATAAACTCATCTTT. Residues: CALGETSWYWGMGIPYTDKLIF.

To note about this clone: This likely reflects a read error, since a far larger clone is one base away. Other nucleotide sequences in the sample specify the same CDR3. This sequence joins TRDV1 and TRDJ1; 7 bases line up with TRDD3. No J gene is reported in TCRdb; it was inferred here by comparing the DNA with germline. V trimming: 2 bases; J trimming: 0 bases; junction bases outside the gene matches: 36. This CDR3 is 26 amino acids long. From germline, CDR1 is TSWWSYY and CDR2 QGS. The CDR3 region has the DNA TGTGCTCTTGGGGAAACGATCCTAAAGCCGCGACCGGGAGACTGGGGAACCCTGAGGTACACCGATAAACTCATCTTT. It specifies CALGETILKPRPGDWGTLRYTDKLIF.

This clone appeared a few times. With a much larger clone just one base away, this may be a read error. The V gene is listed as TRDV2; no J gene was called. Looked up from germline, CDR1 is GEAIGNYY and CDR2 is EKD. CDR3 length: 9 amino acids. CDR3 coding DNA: TGTGCCTGTGACGCTCTATACACCTTT. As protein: CACDALYTF.

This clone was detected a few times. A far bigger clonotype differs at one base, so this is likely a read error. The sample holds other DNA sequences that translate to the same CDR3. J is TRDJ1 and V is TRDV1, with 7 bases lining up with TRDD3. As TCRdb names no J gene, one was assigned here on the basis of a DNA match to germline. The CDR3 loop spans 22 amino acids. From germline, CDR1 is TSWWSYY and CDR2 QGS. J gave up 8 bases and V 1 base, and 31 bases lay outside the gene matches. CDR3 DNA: TGTGCTCTTGGGGAACCCAACCAGTTCCGCCCCAGCGCCTGGGGGTATATTACAAAACTCATCTTT. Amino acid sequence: CALGEPNQFRPSAWGYITKLIF.

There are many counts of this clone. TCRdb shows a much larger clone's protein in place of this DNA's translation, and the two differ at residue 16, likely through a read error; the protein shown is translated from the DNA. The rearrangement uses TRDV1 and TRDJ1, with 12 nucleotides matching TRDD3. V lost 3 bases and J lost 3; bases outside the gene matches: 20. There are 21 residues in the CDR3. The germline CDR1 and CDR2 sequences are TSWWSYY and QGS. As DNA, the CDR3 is TGTGCTCTTGGGGATAATCCTACTTGGGTTGGCTGGGGGATACGCGCCGATAAACTCATCTTT. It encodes CALGDNPTWVGWGIRADKLIF.

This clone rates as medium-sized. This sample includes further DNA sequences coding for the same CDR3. Here the CDR3 DNA reads TGTGCTCTTGGGGACCACCTACGTATTACTGGTACTGCCGATAAACTCATCTTT. It specifies CALGDHLRITGTADKLIF. The J gene is TRDJ1, the V gene TRDV1, with D possibly called TRDD2 or TRDD3 (5 bases each). In germline, CDR1 is TSWWSYY, CDR2 QGS. Trimming removed 3 bases from V and 3 bases from J, with 23 bases in between. The length of the CDR3 is 18 residues.

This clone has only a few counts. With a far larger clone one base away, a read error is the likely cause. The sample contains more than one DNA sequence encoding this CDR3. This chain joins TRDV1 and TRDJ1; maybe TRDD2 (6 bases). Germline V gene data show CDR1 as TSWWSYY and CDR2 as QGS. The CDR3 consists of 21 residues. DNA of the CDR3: TGTGCTCTTGGGGAATCGCCTTCCGACGTCAATTCCTCCGAGTACACCGACAAACTCATCTTT. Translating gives CALGESPSDVNSSEYTDKLIF.

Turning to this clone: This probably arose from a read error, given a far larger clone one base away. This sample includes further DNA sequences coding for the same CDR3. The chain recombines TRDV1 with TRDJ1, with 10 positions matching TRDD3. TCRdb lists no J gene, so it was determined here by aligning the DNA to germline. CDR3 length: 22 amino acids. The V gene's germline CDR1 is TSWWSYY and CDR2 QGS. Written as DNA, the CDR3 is TGCGCTCTTGGGGTCATACGTCCCGGCTGGGGCTTGGGGGATACTGACACCGATAAACTCATCTTT. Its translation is CALGVIRPGWGLGDTDTDKLIF.

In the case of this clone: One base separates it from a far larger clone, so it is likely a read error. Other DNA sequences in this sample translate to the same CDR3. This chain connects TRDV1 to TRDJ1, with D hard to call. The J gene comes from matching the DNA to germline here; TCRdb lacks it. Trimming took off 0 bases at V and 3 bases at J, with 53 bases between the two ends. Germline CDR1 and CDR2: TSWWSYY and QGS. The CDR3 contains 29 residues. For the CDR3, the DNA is TGTGCTCTTGGGGAACTAGGCCCCCTTGAGAGTGGAACCGAAACGCCCAGTGCCCCCGCCGTCCGGTATTCCGATAAACTCATCTTT. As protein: CALGELGPLESGTETPSAPAVRYSDKLIF.

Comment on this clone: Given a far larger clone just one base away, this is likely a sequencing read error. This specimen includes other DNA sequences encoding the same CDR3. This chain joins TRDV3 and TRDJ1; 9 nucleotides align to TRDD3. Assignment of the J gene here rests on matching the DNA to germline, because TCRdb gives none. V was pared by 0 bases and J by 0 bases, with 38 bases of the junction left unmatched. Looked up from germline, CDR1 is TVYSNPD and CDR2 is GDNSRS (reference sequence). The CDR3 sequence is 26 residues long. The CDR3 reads CAFRRNLPFHIVVGGYLGIYTDKLIF. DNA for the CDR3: TGTGCCTTTAGGCGGAACCTTCCATTTCATATCGTAGTCGGGGGATACTTGGGGATTTACACCGATAAACTCATCTTT.

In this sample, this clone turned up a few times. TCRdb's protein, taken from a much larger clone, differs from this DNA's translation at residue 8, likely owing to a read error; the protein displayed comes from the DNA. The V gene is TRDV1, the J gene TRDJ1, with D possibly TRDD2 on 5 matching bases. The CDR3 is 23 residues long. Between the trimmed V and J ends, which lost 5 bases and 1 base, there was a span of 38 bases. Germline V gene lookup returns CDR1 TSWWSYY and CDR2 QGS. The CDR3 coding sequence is TGTGCTCTTGGGTCGTTCCTCGGGGTGGCCGGGGTTCGTTTCTACACACTCACCGATAAACTCATCTTT. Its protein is CALGSFLGVAGVRFYTLTDKLIF.

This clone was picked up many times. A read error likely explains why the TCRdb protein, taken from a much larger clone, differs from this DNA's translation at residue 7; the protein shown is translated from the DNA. In nucleotides, the CDR3 is TGTGCCTGTGACGATCTGAGGGAGTTCTACACCGATAAACTCATCTTT. Amino acids: CACDDLREFYTDKLIF. This chain links TRDV2 with TRDJ1; no reliable D call. The J gene, absent from TCRdb, was called here by matching the DNA to germline. The germline V gene encodes CDR1 GEAIGNYY and CDR2 EKD. The CDR3 sequence is 16 residues long. The V end was cut by 3 bases, the J end by 0 bases, with 16 bases between.

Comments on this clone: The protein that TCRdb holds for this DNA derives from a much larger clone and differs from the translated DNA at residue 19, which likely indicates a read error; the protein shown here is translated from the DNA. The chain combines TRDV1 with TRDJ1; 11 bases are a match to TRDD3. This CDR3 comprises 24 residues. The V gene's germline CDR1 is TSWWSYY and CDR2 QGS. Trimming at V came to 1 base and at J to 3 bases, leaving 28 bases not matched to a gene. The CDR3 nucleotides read TGTGCTCTTGGGGAACCTAGGGTATCCGTCCGTGCCTTACTGGGGGATAATTTGCCCGATAAACTCATCTTT. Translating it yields CALGEPRVSVRALLGDNLPDKLIF.

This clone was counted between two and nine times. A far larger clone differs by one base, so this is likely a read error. The DNA for the CDR3 is TGCGCCTGTGACACCGGGTCCCTAGGGGGGGGACCCTCGGCAACCGATAAACTCATCTTT. It specifies CACDTGSLGGGPSATDKLIF. The chain joins TRDV2 to TRDJ1; D might be TRDD3 (6 bases). TCRdb lists no J gene, so it was determined here by aligning the DNA to germline. This CDR3 comprises 20 residues. Germline V gene lookup returns CDR1 GEAIGNYY and CDR2 EKD.

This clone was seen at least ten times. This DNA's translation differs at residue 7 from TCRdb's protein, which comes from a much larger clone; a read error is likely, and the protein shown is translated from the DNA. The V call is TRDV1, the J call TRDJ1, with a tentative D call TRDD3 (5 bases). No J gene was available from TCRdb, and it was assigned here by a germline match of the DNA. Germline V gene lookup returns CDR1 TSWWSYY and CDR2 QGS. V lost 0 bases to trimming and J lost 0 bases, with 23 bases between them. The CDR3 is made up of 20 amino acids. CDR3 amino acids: CALGELASWNPRGYTDKLIF. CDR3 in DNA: TGTGCTCTTGGGGAACTAGCTTCATGGAACCCGAGGGGGTACACCGATAAACTCATCTTT.

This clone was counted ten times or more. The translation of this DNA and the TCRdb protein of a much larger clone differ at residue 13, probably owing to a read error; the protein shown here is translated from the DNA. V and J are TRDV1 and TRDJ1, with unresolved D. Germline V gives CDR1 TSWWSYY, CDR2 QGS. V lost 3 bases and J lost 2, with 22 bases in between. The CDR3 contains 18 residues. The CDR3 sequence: CALGDRRSCTPITDKLIF. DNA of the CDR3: TGTGCTCTTGGGGATCGGAGGAGCTGTACACCTATAACCGATAAACTCATCTTT.

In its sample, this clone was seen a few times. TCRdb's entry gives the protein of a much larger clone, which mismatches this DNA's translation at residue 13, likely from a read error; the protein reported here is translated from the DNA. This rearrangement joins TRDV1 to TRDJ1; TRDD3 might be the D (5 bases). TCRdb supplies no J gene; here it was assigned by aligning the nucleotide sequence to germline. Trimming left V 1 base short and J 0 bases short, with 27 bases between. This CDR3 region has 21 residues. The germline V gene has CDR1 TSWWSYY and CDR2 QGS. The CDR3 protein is CALGERPFFPLLQGDTDKLIF. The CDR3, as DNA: TGTGCTCTTGGGGAACGGCCCTTTTTCCCACTTTTACAGGGGGACACCGATAAACTCATCTTT.

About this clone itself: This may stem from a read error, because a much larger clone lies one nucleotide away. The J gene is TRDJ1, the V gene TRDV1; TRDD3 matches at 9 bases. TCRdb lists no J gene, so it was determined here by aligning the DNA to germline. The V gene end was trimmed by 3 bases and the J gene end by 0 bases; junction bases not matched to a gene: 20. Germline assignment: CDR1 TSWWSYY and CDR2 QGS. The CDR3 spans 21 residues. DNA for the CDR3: TGTGCTCTTGGGGATTCGCTTCCTTACTGGGGGACCTCTTCGTACACCGATAAACTCATCTTT. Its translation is CALGDSLPYWGTSSYTDKLIF.

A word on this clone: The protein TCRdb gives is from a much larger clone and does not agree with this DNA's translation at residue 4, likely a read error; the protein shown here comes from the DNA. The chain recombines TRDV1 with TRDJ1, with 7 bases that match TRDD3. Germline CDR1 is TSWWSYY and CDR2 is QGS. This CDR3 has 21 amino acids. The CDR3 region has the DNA TGTGCTCTTGAGGAACGTCCGAGGTACTGGGGAATGGTTCGGTACACCGATAAGCTCATCTTT. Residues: CALEERPRYWGMVRYTDKLIF.

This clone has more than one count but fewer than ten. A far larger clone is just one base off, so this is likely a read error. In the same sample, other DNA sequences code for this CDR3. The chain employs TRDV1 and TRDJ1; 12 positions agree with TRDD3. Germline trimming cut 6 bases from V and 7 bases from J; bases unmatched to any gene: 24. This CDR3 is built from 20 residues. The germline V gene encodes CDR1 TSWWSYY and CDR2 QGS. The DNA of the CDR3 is TGTGCTCTTGGAGACGCCCCGAGACTCCTGCTCGTACTGGGGGATACTAAACTCATCTTT. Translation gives CALGDAPRLLLVLGDTKLIF.

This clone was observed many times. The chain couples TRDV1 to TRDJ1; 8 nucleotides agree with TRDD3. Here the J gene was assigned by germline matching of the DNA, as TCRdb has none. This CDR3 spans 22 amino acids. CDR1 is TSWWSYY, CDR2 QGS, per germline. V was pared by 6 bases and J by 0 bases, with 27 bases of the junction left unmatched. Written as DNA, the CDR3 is TGTGCTCTTGGAGAAATCACCATGGACTTACTGTACTGGGGGTTGCACACCGATAAACTCATCTTT. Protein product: CALGEITMDLLYWGLHTDKLIF.